This is a list of T cell receptor beta chains from one sample in a study of OX40 agonist ivuxolimab in advanced cancers. Generated by immunoSEQ multiplex PCR, the TCRdb table keeps only in-frame clones and is missing some. The sample yields roughly 80,000 clones, 70% to 90% seen once. This specimen consisted of CD4+ or CD8+ T cells sorted from blood, obtained in a trial of the OX40 agonist ivuxolimab. The receptors here all came from an adult with an advanced solid tumor such as melanoma, head and neck, liver or kidney cancer. Each CDR3 is given with its conserved first and last residue. The D gene is left open where the match is weak. Only some rows state a clone size, as once, few, many or a class for expanded clones.

j_call: TRBJ2-1
v_call: TRBV19
clone_size: few
d_call: TRBD2
cdr3_aa: CASMRGSSGNNEQFF
cdr3_nt: TGTGCCAGTATGAGAGGATCTAGCGGGAACAATGAGCAGTTCTTC

j_call: TRBJ1-2
v_call: TRBV4-1
clone_size: few
d_call: NA
cdr3_aa: CASSQITGQNYGYTF
cdr3_nt: TGCGCCAGCAGCCAAATAACCGGACAGAACTATGGCTACACCTTC

j_call: TRBJ1-1
v_call: TRBV30
clone_size: few
d_call: NA
cdr3_aa: CAWDSRENTEAFF
cdr3_nt: TGTGCCTGGGATTCTCGGGAAAACACTGAAGCTTTCTTT

j_call: TRBJ2-3
v_call: TRBV19
clone_size: NA
d_call: NA
cdr3_aa: CARREGEDTQYF
cdr3_nt: TGTGCCAGGAGGGAAGGGGAAGATACGCAGTATTTT

j_call: TRBJ1-1
v_call: TRBV11-1
clone_size: NA
d_call: NA
cdr3_aa: CASSLRPLGRRHTEAFF
cdr3_nt: TGTGCCAGCAGCCTGCGGCCATTGGGCAGGAGGCATACTGAAGCTTTCTTT

j_call: TRBJ2-3
v_call: TRBV5-4
clone_size: NA
d_call: NA
cdr3_aa: CASSQEASPRTDTQYF
cdr3_nt: TGTGCCAGCAGCCAAGAGGCCAGCCCCAGGACAGATACGCAGTATTTT

j_call: TRBJ1-3
v_call: TRBV6-5
clone_size: NA
d_call: NA
cdr3_aa: CASTPQAYGNTIYF
cdr3_nt: TGTGCCAGCACCCCCCAGGCTTACGGAAACACCATATATTTT

j_call: TRBJ2-1
v_call: TRBV30
clone_size: NA
d_call: NA
cdr3_aa: CAWAPGITYNEQFF
cdr3_nt: TGTGCCTGGGCACCAGGGATTACTTACAATGAGCAGTTCTTC

j_call: TRBJ1-1
v_call: TRBV19
clone_size: few
d_call: NA
cdr3_aa: CASSKVGMNTEAFF
cdr3_nt: TGTGCCAGTAGTAAGGTTGGCATGAACACTGAAGCTTTCTTT

j_call: TRBJ1-3
v_call: TRBV7-8
clone_size: NA
d_call: NA
cdr3_aa: CASSLAQDPGNTIYF
cdr3_nt: TGTGCCAGCAGCTTAGCGCAGGACCCAGGAAACACCATATATTTT

j_call: TRBJ2-5
v_call: TRBV19
clone_size: NA
d_call: NA
cdr3_aa: CAREGTEYQETQYF
cdr3_nt: TGTGCCAGAGAAGGGACCGAGTACCAAGAGACCCAGTACTTC

j_call: TRBJ1-1
v_call: TRBV11-3
clone_size: NA
d_call: NA
cdr3_aa: CASSPSAARDTEAFF
cdr3_nt: TGTGCCAGCAGTCCCAGCGCGGCCAGGGACACTGAAGCTTTCTTT

j_call: TRBJ2-3
v_call: TRBV5-1
clone_size: NA
d_call: NA
cdr3_aa: CASSLGGLGGGTDTQYF
cdr3_nt: TGCGCCAGCAGCTTGGGAGGGCTAGGAGGGGGTACAGATACGCAGTATTTT

j_call: TRBJ2-6
v_call: TRBV7-6
clone_size: NA
d_call: NA
cdr3_aa: CASSLILGSITGANVLTF
cdr3_nt: TGTGCCAGCAGCTTAATTCTGGGATCCATCACGGGGGCCAACGTCCTGACTTTC

j_call: TRBJ2-1
v_call: TRBV7-9
clone_size: NA
d_call: NA
cdr3_aa: CASSLGISSYNEQFF
cdr3_nt: TGTGCCAGCAGCTTGGGGATCAGCTCCTACAATGAGCAGTTCTTC

j_call: TRBJ2-7
v_call: TRBV10-3
clone_size: once
d_call: NA
cdr3_aa: CAISENPYPGTSSYEQYF
cdr3_nt: TGTGCCATCAGTGAGAACCCCTACCCCGGGACATCTTCCTACGAGCAGTACTTC

j_call: TRBJ1-1
v_call: TRBV6-5
clone_size: NA
d_call: TRBD1
cdr3_aa: CASSLWDRGAEAFF
cdr3_nt: TGTGCCAGCAGTCTGTGGGACAGGGGCGCAGAAGCTTTCTTT

j_call: TRBJ2-7
v_call: TRBV10-1
clone_size: NA
d_call: NA
cdr3_aa: CASSETTVSYEQYF
cdr3_nt: TGCGCCAGCAGTGAGACGACGGTCTCCTACGAGCAGTACTTC

j_call: TRBJ2-2
v_call: TRBV9
clone_size: NA
d_call: NA
cdr3_aa: CASTGQNTGELFF
cdr3_nt: TGTGCCAGCACGGGACAGAACACCGGGGAGCTGTTTTTT

j_call: TRBJ1-5
v_call: TRBV19
clone_size: NA
d_call: NA
cdr3_aa: CASSIYQGAKPQHF
cdr3_nt: TGTGCCAGTAGTATTTACCAGGGCGCGAAGCCCCAGCATTTT

j_call: TRBJ2-1
v_call: TRBV5-1
clone_size: NA
d_call: NA
cdr3_aa: CASSLAGPTRNEQFF
cdr3_nt: TGCGCCAGCAGCTTGGCGGGTCCGACCCGGAATGAGCAGTTCTTC

j_call: TRBJ2-3
v_call: TRBV5-1
clone_size: NA
d_call: TRBD1
cdr3_aa: CASSFTGGSGDTQYF
cdr3_nt: TGCGCCAGCAGCTTTACAGGGGGCTCGGGAGATACGCAGTATTTT

j_call: TRBJ1-1
v_call: TRBV19
clone_size: NA
d_call: NA
cdr3_aa: CASTNVMNTEAFF
cdr3_nt: TGTGCCAGCACGAACGTAATGAACACTGAAGCTTTCTTT

j_call: TRBJ1-3
v_call: TRBV28
clone_size: NA
d_call: TRBD1
cdr3_aa: CASRGDSGNTIYF
cdr3_nt: TGTGCCAGCAGGGGGGACAGTGGAAACACCATATATTTT

j_call: TRBJ2-1
v_call: TRBV19
clone_size: NA
d_call: TRBD2
cdr3_aa: CASSVLAGGKGNEQFF
cdr3_nt: TGTGCCAGTAGTGTCCTAGCGGGAGGAAAAGGCAATGAGCAGTTCTTC

j_call: TRBJ1-6
v_call: TRBV28
clone_size: NA
d_call: NA
cdr3_aa: CASSLFGDNSPLHF
cdr3_nt: TGTGCCAGCAGTTTATTTGGGGATAATTCACCCCTCCACTTT

j_call: TRBJ2-3
v_call: TRBV6-4
clone_size: NA
d_call: NA
cdr3_aa: CASSNDLTDTQYF
cdr3_nt: TGTGCCAGCAGTAACGACCTCACAGATACGCAGTATTTT

j_call: TRBJ1-2
v_call: TRBV7-2
clone_size: NA
d_call: TRBD1
cdr3_aa: CASSKLSGGYGYTF
cdr3_nt: TGTGCCAGCAGCAAACTATCAGGGGGCTATGGCTACACCTTC

j_call: TRBJ1-2
v_call: TRBV2
clone_size: NA
d_call: TRBD1
cdr3_aa: CASFDRGATGYTF
cdr3_nt: TGTGCCAGCTTTGACAGGGGGGCTACCGGCTACACCTTC

j_call: TRBJ2-6
v_call: TRBV2
clone_size: NA
d_call: NA
cdr3_aa: CASKGLFTGTSGANVLTF
cdr3_nt: TGTGCCAGCAAGGGGCTGTTTACAGGAACCTCTGGGGCCAACGTCCTGACTTTC

j_call: TRBJ1-5
v_call: TRBV7-9
clone_size: NA
d_call: NA
cdr3_aa: CASSLSGQGLQPQHF
cdr3_nt: TGTGCCAGCAGCCTTAGTGGCCAAGGACTCCAGCCCCAGCATTTT

j_call: TRBJ2-2
v_call: TRBV28
clone_size: NA
d_call: NA
cdr3_aa: CASNQGTGELFF
cdr3_nt: TGTGCCAGCAACCAGGGAACCGGGGAGCTGTTTTTT

j_call: TRBJ2-2
v_call: TRBV6-1
clone_size: NA
d_call: NA
cdr3_aa: CASSALTHGGTGELFF
cdr3_nt: TGTGCCAGCAGTGCCTTGACCCACGGAGGCACCGGGGAGCTGTTTTTT

j_call: TRBJ2-7
v_call: TRBV7-8
clone_size: NA
d_call: NA
cdr3_aa: CASSLAGSLYEQYF
cdr3_nt: TGTGCCAGCAGCTTAGCGGGCAGCCTGTACGAGCAGTACTTC

j_call: TRBJ1-2
v_call: TRBV5-6
clone_size: NA
d_call: NA
cdr3_aa: CASSLSGVGGYTF
cdr3_nt: TGTGCCAGCAGCTTGTCGGGGGTAGGTGGCTACACCTTC

j_call: TRBJ1-1
v_call: TRBV28
clone_size: NA
d_call: TRBD1
cdr3_aa: CASSLPLGTEATEAFF
cdr3_nt: TGTGCCAGCAGTTTACCGTTAGGGACAGAGGCGACTGAAGCTTTCTTT

j_call: TRBJ2-7
v_call: TRBV28
clone_size: NA
d_call: TRBD1
cdr3_aa: CASSLPGQYYEQYF
cdr3_nt: TGTGCCAGCAGTTTACCGGGACAGTACTACGAGCAGTACTTC

j_call: TRBJ2-7
v_call: TRBV5-6
clone_size: NA
d_call: NA
cdr3_aa: CASSSRKDRSGERQYF
cdr3_nt: TGTGCCAGCAGCTCTAGAAAGGACCGATCCGGGGAGAGGCAGTACTTC

j_call: TRBJ1-5
v_call: TRBV5-8
clone_size: NA
d_call: NA
cdr3_aa: CASSSRGGNQPQHF
cdr3_nt: TGTGCCAGCAGCTCAAGGGGGGGTAATCAGCCCCAGCATTTT

j_call: TRBJ2-2
v_call: TRBV7-2
clone_size: few
d_call: NA
cdr3_aa: CASSSYNTGELFF
cdr3_nt: TGTGCCAGCAGCTCTTACAACACCGGGGAGCTGTTTTTT

j_call: TRBJ1-1
v_call: TRBV10-3
clone_size: NA
d_call: TRBD1
cdr3_aa: CAISESGQGRAFF
cdr3_nt: TGTGCCATCAGTGAGTCGGGACAGGGTAGAGCTTTCTTT